This TCR beta chain derives from a study of shared clonotypes between healthy human individuals. Study details: The donors, two women and a few men, were aged 18 to 49.

As concerns this clone: Its antigen is not known.

This table comes from immunoSEQ multiplex PCR, and its TCRdb copy is limited to in-frame clones, with some not included. This repertoire shows approximately 2.4 million clones, roughly 95% found once; its top ten account for around 0.13%. The CDR3 is 16 amino acids. V lost 5 bases, J lost 1 base, and 10 bases stayed unmatched. Germline CDR1 reads SEHNR; CDR2 reads FQNEAQ (reference sequence). Investigators divided CD4+ cells into CD45RA+ naive and CD45RA-negative memory subsets. Study-wide points: Clonotypes shared by all four donors outscored non-shared clonotypes in generation probability.

This receptor was obtained from a man aged 18 to 29 in good health. The sequenced material came from naive CD4+ T cells sorted from blood. The subset: CD45RA+ positively selected. The genes are TRBV7-9 and TRBJ2-7; 8 bases map to TRBD1. The CDR3 is CASSPKSGGASYEQYF. The CDR3 nucleotides read TGTGCCAGCAGCCCAAAATCAGGGGGCGCATCCTACGAGCAGTACTTC. Full variable domain (rest looked up from reference TRBV7-9 and TRBJ2-7): DTGVSQNPRHKITKRGQNVTFRCDPISEHNRLYWYRQTLGQGPEFLTYFQNEAQLEKSRLLSDRFSAERPKGSFSTLEIQRTEQGDSAMYLCASSPKSGGASYEQYFGPGTRLTVT.